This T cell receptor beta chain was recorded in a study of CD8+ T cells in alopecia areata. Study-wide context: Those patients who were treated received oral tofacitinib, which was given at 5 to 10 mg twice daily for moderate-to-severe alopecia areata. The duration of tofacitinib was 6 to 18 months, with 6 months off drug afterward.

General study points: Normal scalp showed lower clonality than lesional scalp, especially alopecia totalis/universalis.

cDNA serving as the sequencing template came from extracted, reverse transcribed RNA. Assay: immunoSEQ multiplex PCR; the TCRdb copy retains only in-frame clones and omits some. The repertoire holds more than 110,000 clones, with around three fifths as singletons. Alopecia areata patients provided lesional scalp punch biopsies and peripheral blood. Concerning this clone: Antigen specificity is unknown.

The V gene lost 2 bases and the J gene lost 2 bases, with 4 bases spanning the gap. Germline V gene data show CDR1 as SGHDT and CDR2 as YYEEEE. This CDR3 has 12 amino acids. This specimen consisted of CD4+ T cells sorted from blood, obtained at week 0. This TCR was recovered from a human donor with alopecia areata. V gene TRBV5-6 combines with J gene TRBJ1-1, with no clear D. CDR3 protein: CASSFDNTEAFF. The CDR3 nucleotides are TGTGCCAGCAGCTTTGACAACACTGAAGCTTTCTTT. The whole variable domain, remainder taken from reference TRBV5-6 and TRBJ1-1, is DAGVTQSPTHLIKTRGQQVTLRCSPKSGHDTVSWYQQALGQGPQFIFQYYEEEERQRGNFPDRFSGHQFPNYSSELNVNALLLGDSALYLCASSFDNTEAFFGQGTRLTVV.